The rows below give T cell receptor beta chains drawn from one sample of a study of Ad26.COV2.S vaccination and SARS-CoV-2 variants. TCRdb's table, derived via immunoSEQ multiplex PCR, lists solely in-frame clones and lacks some. The sample lists some 340,000 clones, around 83% seen once, with 1.9% in the top ten. The sample consisted of peripheral blood, taken in a trial of Ad26.COV2.S vaccine versus placebo. The receptor set was obtained from a person aged 18-60 years who received the Ad26.COV2.S COVID-19 vaccine or a placebo. CDR3s include the opening cysteine and the closing phenylalanine or tryptophan. A D gene is named only where the DNA matches it firmly. Clone size is given for some rows only: seen once, a few or many times, or a class if the clone is expanded.

d_call	v_call	clone_size	j_call	cdr3_aa	cdr3_nt
NA	TRBV5-1	NA	TRBJ1-6	CASSSKVGANSPLHF	TGCGCCAGCAGCTCAAAGGTCGGAGCTAATTCACCCCTCCACTTT
TRBD1	TRBV7-2	NA	TRBJ1-1	CASSSRDRAEAFF	TGTGCCAGCAGCTCCCGGGACAGAGCTGAAGCTTTCTTT
NA	TRBV20-1	NA	TRBJ1-2	CSARAKKGYTF	TGCAGTGCTAGAGCGAAGAAAGGCTACACCTTC
NA	TRBV4-1	few	TRBJ1-3	CASSHLTGLSGNTIYF	TGCGCCAGCAGCCACCTGACAGGCCTCTCTGGAAACACCATATATTTT
TRBD1	TRBV7-2	NA	TRBJ1-4	CASSLGQGGREKLFF	TGTGCCAGCAGCTTAGGACAGGGGGGGAGAGAAAAACTGTTTTTT
NA	TRBV9	NA	TRBJ1-1	CASSVSPGSEAFF	TGTGCCAGCAGCGTATCGCCGGGGTCGGAAGCTTTCTTT
TRBD2	TRBV29-1	NA	TRBJ2-7	CSVGSSGLYEQYF	TGCAGCGTTGGGTCTAGCGGGCTCTACGAGCAGTACTTC
NA	TRBV7-2	NA	TRBJ2-1	CASSPQRRRNEQFF	TGTGCCAGCAGCCCACAGAGGAGGCGCAATGAGCAGTTCTTC
TRBD2	TRBV18	NA	TRBJ2-1	CASSAPGLAGGSEQFF	TGTGCCAGCTCAGCACCGGGACTAGCGGGGGGGAGTGAGCAGTTCTTC
TRBD2	TRBV24-1	NA	TRBJ2-3	CATSERIAGVDTQYF	TGTGCCACCAGTGAGCGGATAGCGGGGGTCGATACGCAGTATTTT
TRBD2	TRBV29-1	NA	TRBJ2-3	CSAKGTSGDADTQYF	TGCAGCGCCAAGGGGACTAGCGGGGACGCAGATACGCAGTATTTT
TRBD1	TRBV18	few	TRBJ1-5	CASSHDREPPQHF	TGTGCCAGCTCTCACGACAGGGAACCTCCCCAACATTTT
NA	TRBV7-9	NA	TRBJ1-4	CASSSTSGNEKLFF	TGTGCCAGCAGCTCCACATCTGGGAATGAAAAACTGTTTTTT
NA	TRBV9	NA	TRBJ1-2	CASSVSQGSYGYTF	TGTGCCAGCAGCGTCTCGCAAGGGTCGTATGGCTACACCTTC
TRBD1	TRBV7-2	NA	TRBJ1-1	CASSLGTGMNTEAFF	TGTGCCAGCAGTCTTGGGACAGGCATGAACACTGAAGCTTTCTTT
NA	TRBV6-2/TRBV6-3	NA	TRBJ1-1	CASSLGPSGTEAFF	TGTGCCAGCAGTTTGGGGCCATCGGGGACTGAAGCTTTCTTT
NA	TRBV11-3	NA	TRBJ2-2	CASSRGPDTGELFF	TGTGCCAGCTCGCGGGGGCCGGACACCGGGGAGCTGTTTTTT
NA	TRBV18	NA	TRBJ1-2	CASSPRGSPDYGYTF	TGTGCCAGCTCACCACGGGGGAGTCCGGACTATGGCTACACCTTC
NA	TRBV3-1/TRBV3-2	NA	TRBJ2-7	CASSQPGQESYEQYF	TGTGCCAGCAGCCAGCCGGGGCAGGAGTCCTACGAGCAGTACTTC
TRBD1	TRBV7-6	NA	TRBJ2-2	CASSPPGTGLAGELFF	TGTGCCAGCAGCCCCCCCGGGACAGGGCTGGCCGGGGAGCTGTTTTTT
TRBD2	TRBV3-1/TRBV3-2	NA	TRBJ2-7	CASSQERGAYEQYF	TGTGCCAGCAGCCAAGAGCGGGGGGCCTACGAGCAGTACTTC
NA	TRBV2	NA	TRBJ2-2	CASSELTGELFF	TGTGCCAGCAGTGAGTTAACCGGGGAGCTGTTTTTT
TRBD1	TRBV9	NA	TRBJ1-5	CASSVPSQGPQEQPQHF	TGTGCCAGCAGCGTACCCTCACAGGGGCCCCAGGAGCAGCCCCAGCATTTT
NA	TRBV2	NA	TRBJ1-2	CASSEEKDYGYTF	TGTGCCAGCAGTGAAGAGAAAGACTATGGCTACACCTTC
NA	TRBV18	NA	TRBJ1-2	CASSPPTRNDYTF	TGTGCCAGCTCACCACCGACCCGCAATGACTACACCTTC
TRBD1	TRBV18	NA	TRBJ1-5	CASSPWGVGGGNQPQHF	TGTGCCAGCTCACCGTGGGGGGTAGGGGGCGGCAATCAGCCCCAGCATTTT
TRBD2	TRBV6-5	NA	TRBJ2-7	CASRRTSGEHYEQYF	TGTGCCAGCAGACGCACTAGCGGGGAGCACTACGAGCAGTACTTC
NA	TRBV11-3	once	TRBJ2-7	CASSSLPSGEQYF	TGTGCCAGCAGCAGCCTCCCCTCAGGCGAGCAGTACTTC
NA	TRBV27	NA	TRBJ1-3	CASSLSGNTIYF	TGTGCCAGCAGTTTATCAGGAAACACCATATATTTT
TRBD2	TRBV25-1	NA	TRBJ2-1	CASSERGLARGNEQFF	TGTGCCAGCAGTGAAAGGGGACTAGCGCGGGGGAATGAGCAGTTCTTC
TRBD1	TRBV3-1/TRBV3-2	NA	TRBJ1-2	CASSPQLQGESNYGYTF	TGTGCCAGCAGTCCACAATTACAGGGGGAGAGTAACTATGGCTACACCTTC
TRBD1	TRBV7-6	NA	TRBJ1-3	CASSPRTGWGLAGNTIYF	TGTGCCAGCAGCCCACGGACAGGTTGGGGCCTTGCTGGAAACACCATATATTTT
NA	TRBV6-2/TRBV6-3	NA	TRBJ1-2	CASSYDLIYGYTF	TGTGCCAGCAGTTACGACCTGATCTATGGCTACACCTTC
TRBD1	TRBV28	NA	TRBJ2-6	CASSSTWTGGYSGANVLTF	TGTGCCAGCAGTTCAACTTGGACAGGTGGATACTCTGGGGCCAACGTCCTGACTTTC
NA	TRBV7-8	NA	TRBJ1-3	CASSRDLLYGNTIYF	TGTGCCAGCAGCCGCGACTTATTATATGGAAACACCATATATTTT
TRBD2	TRBV7-2	NA	TRBJ2-3	CASSLAYLAGSTDTQYF	TGTGCCAGCAGCTTAGCTTACTTAGCGGGGTCCACAGATACGCAGTATTTT
NA	TRBV18	NA	TRBJ1-5	CASSAYGNQPQHF	TGTGCCAGCTCAGCGTATGGCAATCAGCCCCAGCATTTT